One and the same sample provided the 11 T cell receptor beta chains below, sequenced in a study of shared clonotypes between healthy human individuals. TCRdb's copy holds only in-frame clones and misses some; the assay was immunoSEQ multiplex PCR. The top ten clones hold roughly 0.36% of a sample with roughly 1.4 million clones, about 98.5% of them seen once. Sequencing was performed on naive CD4+ T cells sorted from blood. Subset denoted: CD45RA+ positively selected. The source is a man aged 25-40 years in good health.

The chain recombines TRBV5-1 with TRBJ2-1; D possibly corresponds to TRBD1 (6 bases). V was shortened by 4 bases and J by 3 bases, with 14 bases between the two germline ends. The germline CDR1 and CDR2 sequences are SGHRS and YFSETQ. The CDR3 runs to 15 residues. Here the CDR3 DNA reads TGCGCCAGCAGCAGGACAGTTCCGCTCTACAATGAGCAGTTCTTC. Encoded protein: CASSRTVPLYNEQFF. Full variable domain (rest looked up from reference TRBV5-1 and TRBJ2-1): KAGVTQTPRYLIKTRGQQVTLSCSPISGHRSVSWYQQTPGQGLQFLFEYFSETQRNKGNFPGRFSGRQFSNSRSEMNVSTLELGDSALYLCASSRTVPLYNEQFFGPGTRLTVL.

This clone was counted a single time. This sequence joins TRBV5-1 and TRBJ2-2, with TRBD2 matching 9 bases. The CDR3 extends over 15 amino acids. The ends lost 6 bases at V and 1 base at J; junction bases unmatched: 4. Germline V lookup: CDR1 SGHRS, CDR2 YFSETQ. CDR3 DNA: TGCGCCAGCAAGTTGACTAGCGGGAACACCGGGGAGCTGTTTTTT. This sequence encodes CASKLTSGNTGELFF.

This sequence joins TRBV7-9 and TRBJ2-6, with D perhaps TRBD1 (7 bases). Between the trimmed V and J ends, which lost 3 bases and 0 bases, there was a span of 15 bases. Germline V gene sequence: CDR1 SEHNR, CDR2 FQNEAQ (reference sequence). This CDR3 has 18 residues. CDR3 protein: CASSFFQGGNSGANVLTF. The CDR3 DNA reads TGTGCCAGCAGCTTCTTCCAGGGGGGAAACTCTGGGGCCAACGTCCTGACTTTC.

J is TRBJ2-7 and V is TRBV6-5; TRBD2 aligns across 10 bases. Germline lookup yields CDR1 MNHEY and CDR2 SVGAGI. This CDR3 comprises 13 residues. V was pared by 5 bases and J by 7 bases, with 5 bases of the junction left unmatched. CDR3 region: CASSTLSGREQYF. The CDR3 DNA reads as TGTGCCAGCAGTACCCTTAGCGGGAGGGAGCAGTACTTC.

This chain's CDR3 is CASSQGTAGNTIYF. CDR3 nucleotides: TGTGCCAGCAGCCAAGGGACAGCTGGAAACACCATATATTTT. The chain links TRBV14 to TRBJ1-3, with a weak D call TRBD1 (6 bases). V was shortened by 1 base and J by 2 bases, with 6 bases between the two germline ends. Germline CDR1 and CDR2: SGHDN and FVKESK. This CDR3 has 14 residues.

The chain joins TRBV6-5 to TRBJ1-1; tentatively, D is TRBD1 (6 bases). Germline V gene lookup returns CDR1 MNHEY and CDR2 SVGAGI. V lost 6 bases, J lost 1 base, and 15 bases lay in between. CDR3 length: 15 amino acids. The CDR3 bases are TGTGCCAGCAGCCCCGTGGGGGCAAGGAACACTGAAGCTTTCTTT. Translation gives CASSPVGARNTEAFF.

The chain employs TRBV4-1 and TRBJ2-7, with unresolved D. Per germline, CDR1 MGHRA and CDR2 YSYEKL. Trimming removed 0 bases from V and 7 bases from J, with 13 bases in between. This CDR3 region has 14 residues. CDR3 loop: CASSQDVPVKEQYF. In DNA form, the CDR3 reads TGCGCCAGCAGCCAAGACGTCCCGGTTAAAGAGCAGTACTTC.

The chain is built from TRBV5-5 and TRBJ2-5; TRBD2 is a possible D gene (6 bases). CDR1 is SGHKS, CDR2 YYEKEE, per germline (reference sequence). The CDR3 has 16 amino acids. V lost 4 bases and J lost 4, with 20 bases in between. This chain's CDR3 is CASSPREYRVGETQYF. DNA of the CDR3: TGTGCCAGCAGCCCACGGGAGTATCGGGTGGGAGAGACCCAGTACTTC.

As regards this clone: A junction end diverges from the germline sequence, so it may reflect a read error. The J gene is TRBJ2-2, the V gene TRBV7-7; TRBD2 might be the D (6 bases). CDR3 size: 18 residues. Germline V gene data show CDR1 as SSHAT and CDR2 as FNYEAQ (reference sequence). The CDR3 region is CASSAGRDRPGYPGELFF. In nucleotides, the CDR3 is TGTGCTAGCAGCGCGGGGCGCGACCGCCCCGGGTACCCCGGGGAGCTGTTTTTT.

The chain employs TRBV4-2 and TRBJ2-6; 7 bases agree with TRBD1. CDR3 size: 20 residues. Germline V lookup: CDR1 LGHNA, CDR2 YNFKEQ. V was clipped by 0 bases and J by 0 bases; unmatched bases: 11. This CDR3 reads CASSQDTPQGKSSGANVLTF. The CDR3 DNA reads as TGTGCCAGCAGCCAAGATACCCCACAGGGGAAATCCTCTGGGGCCAACGTCCTGACTTTC.

This chain connects TRBV28 to TRBJ2-2; 10 nucleotides match TRBD1. The germline gives CDR1 MDHEN, CDR2 SYDVKM. Germline trimming cut 8 bases from V and 6 bases from J; bases unmatched to any gene: 6. The CDR3 contains 14 residues. In DNA, the CDR3 is TGTGCCAGCTGGCCGGGACAGGGGTCCGGGGAGCTGTTTTTT. Translated, it gives CASWPGQGSGELFF.